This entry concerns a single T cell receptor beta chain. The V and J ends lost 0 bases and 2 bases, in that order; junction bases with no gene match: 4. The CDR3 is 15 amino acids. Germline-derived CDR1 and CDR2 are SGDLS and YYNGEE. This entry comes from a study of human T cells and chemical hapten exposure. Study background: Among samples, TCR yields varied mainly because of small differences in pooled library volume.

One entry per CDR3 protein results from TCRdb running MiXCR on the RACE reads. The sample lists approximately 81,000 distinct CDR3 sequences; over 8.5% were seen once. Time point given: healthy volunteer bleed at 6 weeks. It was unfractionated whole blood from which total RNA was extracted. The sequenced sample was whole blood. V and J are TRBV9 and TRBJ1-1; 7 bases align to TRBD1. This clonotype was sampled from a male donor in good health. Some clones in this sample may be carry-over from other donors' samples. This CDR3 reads CASSVGGTANTEAFF. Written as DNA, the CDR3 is TGTGCCAGCAGCGTAGGAGGGACAGCTAACACTGAAGCTTTCTTT.